The 19 T cell receptor beta chains reported below all come from one sample, sequenced in a study of OX40 agonist ivuxolimab in advanced cancers. Measured with immunoSEQ multiplex PCR; TCRdb has only the in-frame clones, and not every one. The repertoire holds 150,000 to 170,000 clones, 85% to 95% seen once, with around 0.31% in the top ten. This specimen consisted of CD4+ or CD8+ T cells sorted from blood, obtained in a trial of the OX40 agonist ivuxolimab. Receptor source: an adult with an advanced solid tumor such as melanoma, head and neck, liver or kidney cancer.

The chain's CDR3 is CASSLGPGGYGYTF. CDR3 DNA sequence: TGTGCCAGCAGCTTAGGTCCAGGGGGATATGGCTACACCTTC. The chain combines TRBV7-8 with TRBJ1-2; 7 bases agree with TRBD1. V gave up 1 base and J gave up 5 bases; unmatched junction bases: 4. The CDR3 totals 14 residues. CDR1 and CDR2 (germline): SGHVS, FQNEAQ.

The rearrangement links TRBV5-1 to TRBJ1-4, with 9 bases fitting TRBD1. CDR1 and CDR2 from the germline V gene are SGHRS and YFSETQ. The J segment lost 5 bases and the V segment lost 7 bases, leaving 6 bases of the junction unmatched. The CDR3 contains 14 residues. CDR3 sequence (DNA): TGCGCCAGCGGTACAGGGGGCCGAAATGAAAAACTGTTTTTT. Residues: CASGTGGRNEKLFF.

This clone occurred once. The V call is TRBV18, the J call TRBJ2-7, with D perhaps assigned TRBD1 or TRBD2 (5 bases each). V was trimmed by 3 bases and J by 12 bases, leaving 21 bases between them. The CDR3 extends over 14 amino acids. In germline, CDR1 is KGHSH, CDR2 LQKENI. The CDR3 DNA sequence: TGTGCCAGCTCACCTGGGACCGGACGAACGACAATGTACTTC. This codes for CASSPGTGRTTMYF.

The chain carries TRBV29-1 and TRBJ2-7; 8 bases map to TRBD2. Germline V gene data show CDR1 as SQVTM and CDR2 as ANQGSEA. After removal of 6 bases from V and 4 bases from J, the junction contained 14 bases not matched to a gene. The CDR3 is 15 amino acids. The CDR3 loop reads CSVDTTGTGGYEQYF. The CDR3 DNA sequence: TGCAGCGTGGACACAACCGGGACGGGGGGGTACGAGCAGTACTTC.

The gene calls are TRBV7-2 and TRBJ1-1; 7 bases align to TRBD1. The length of the CDR3 is 15 residues. CDR1 and CDR2 (germline): SGHTA, FQGNSA. V lost 5 bases to trimming and J lost 4 bases; unmatched junction nucleotides: 10. CDR3 in amino acids: CASSLPPGQPTEAFF. CDR3 in DNA: TGTGCCAGCAGCCTCCCCCCGGGACAGCCCACTGAAGCTTTCTTT. Full variable domain (missing parts from reference TRBV7-2 and TRBJ1-1): GAGVSQSPSNKVTEKGKDVELRCDPISGHTALYWYRQSLGQGLEFLIYFQGNSAPDKSGLPSDRFSAERTGGSVSTLTIQRTQQEDSAVYLCASSLPPGQPTEAFFGQGTRLTVV.

This chain joins TRBV7-6 and TRBJ2-2; D is uncertain. With 1 base removed from V and 1 base from J, the gap between germline ends came to 4 bases. The length of the CDR3 is 14 residues. The germline V gene has CDR1 SGHVS and CDR2 FNYEAQ. This CDR3 reads CASSLEGNTGELFF. CDR3 sequence (DNA): TGTGCCAGCAGCTTAGAAGGGAACACCGGGGAGCTGTTTTTT.

The rearrangement links TRBV7-2 to TRBJ2-1; 13 bases are a match to TRBD2. J was trimmed by 9 bases and V by 1 base; bases with no gene match: 9. Germline CDR1 SGHTA, CDR2 FQGNSA. The CDR3 contains 17 residues. The CDR3 reads CASSLVEGLAGVGEQFF. The DNA of the CDR3 is TGTGCCAGCAGCTTAGTGGAAGGACTAGCGGGGGTGGGTGAGCAGTTCTTC.

The chain joins TRBV12-5 to TRBJ1-2, with D hard to call. V was trimmed by 2 bases and J by 6 bases, leaving 13 bases between them. The germline gives CDR1 LGHNT, CDR2 FRNRAP. This CDR3 region has 14 residues. The CDR3 DNA follows: TGTGCTAGTGGTTTGCCCCGGTTCTCTCATGGCTACACCTTC. Encoded protein: CASGLPRFSHGYTF.

CDR3 bases: TGTGCCAGCAGCTCCTCCGACAGGCTAGCCAAAAACATTCAGTACTTC. Translated: CASSSSDRLAKNIQYF. V usage is TRBV13 and J usage is TRBJ2-4; TRBD1 is a possible D gene (6 bases). Germline V lookup: CDR1 PRHDT, CDR2 FYEKMQ (reference sequence). The CDR3 sequence is 16 residues long. The V gene lost 4 bases and the J gene lost 0 bases, with 13 bases spanning the gap.

V and J are TRBV9 and TRBJ1-6; the D gene is possibly TRBD1 (6 bases). From germline, CDR1 is SGDLS and CDR2 YYNGEE. Trimming shortened V by 4 bases and J by 7 bases, and 9 bases separated the two germline ends. The CDR3 extends over 13 amino acids. CDR3 sequence (DNA): TGTGCCAGCAGCCCCGGGACAAATTCACCCCTCCACTTT. Translation gives CASSPGTNSPLHF. Complete variable domain (other parts from reference TRBV9 and TRBJ1-6): DSGVTQTPKHLITATGQRVTLRCSPRSGDLSVYWYQQSLDQGLQFLIQYYNGEERAKGNILERFSAQQFPDLHSELNLSSLELGDSALYFCASSPGTNSPLHFGNGTRLTVT.

The chain has TRBV2 and TRBJ2-7, with TRBD1 matching 9 bases. This CDR3 contains 15 residues. With 6 bases clipped from V and 1 base from J, the junction kept 7 bases outside the gene matches. CDR1 SNHLY and CDR2 FYNNEI come from the germline V gene. In DNA, the CDR3 is TGTGCCAGCAGCGAACAGGGGGCGCTTTCCTACGAGCAGTACTTC. It yields the protein CASSEQGALSYEQYF. The variable domain in full, with the rest retrieved from reference TRBV2 and TRBJ2-7, is EPEVTQTPSHQVTQMGQEVILRCVPISNHLYFYWYRQILGQKVEFLVSFYNNEISEKSEIFDDQFSVERPDGSNFTLKIRSTKLEDSAMYFCASSEQGALSYEQYFGPGTRLTVT.

The rearrangement links TRBV7-2 to TRBJ1-5; D gene unclear. Germline-derived CDR1 and CDR2 are SGHTA and FQGNSA. This CDR3 is 13 amino acids long. The V gene lost 5 bases and the J gene lost 1 base, with 6 bases spanning the gap. CDR3 loop: CASSPVSNQPQHF. The DNA of the CDR3 is TGTGCCAGCAGCCCCGTGAGCAATCAGCCCCAGCATTTT.

The chain recombines TRBV19 with TRBJ1-2; tentatively, D is TRBD1 (6 bases). Per germline, CDR1 LNHDA and CDR2 SQIVND (reference sequence). Trimming shortened V by 7 bases and J by 7 bases, and 19 bases separated the two germline ends. The CDR3 length is 14 residues. The CDR3 here is CASTLAGGATGYTF. In DNA, the CDR3 is TGTGCCAGTACCCTAGCGGGGGGGGCCACTGGCTACACCTTC.

In DNA, the CDR3 is TGCAGCGTTGAAAACGGCAATCAGCCCCAGCATTTT. Translation: CSVENGNQPQHF. The chain recombines TRBV29-1 with TRBJ1-5, with D unresolved. CDR1 and CDR2 (germline): SQVTM, ANQGSEA. CDR3 length: 12 amino acids. The V gene lost 2 bases and the J gene lost 2 bases, with 4 bases spanning the gap.

The V call is TRBV7-2, the J call TRBJ2-5; no firm D call. Germline V lookup: CDR1 SGHTA, CDR2 FQGNSA. Trimming stripped 5 bases from V and 5 bases from J, with 21 bases between. The CDR3 contains 16 residues. CDR3 sequence (DNA): TGTGCCAGCAGCCTTGGGAACCAGGTGGCCAGCGAGACCCAGTACTTC. It specifies CASSLGNQVASETQYF.

This clone was seen just once. The V gene is TRBV4-1, the J gene TRBJ1-1; D possibly corresponds to TRBD1 (5 bases). CDR1 MGHRA and CDR2 YSYEKL come from the germline V gene. Trimming removed 0 bases at V and 5 bases at J, with 7 bases between. There are 13 residues in the CDR3. Here the CDR3 reads CASSQEGGTEAFF. The CDR3 bases are TGCGCCAGCAGCCAAGAGGGGGGGACTGAAGCTTTCTTT.

This clone was observed once. The CDR3 bases are TGTGCCAGCAGTTCGAGCCCCCCAGGGAAGGAGCAGTACTTC. Protein product: CASSSSPPGKEQYF. The chain couples TRBV28 to TRBJ2-7, with a possible D match to TRBD1 (5 bases). In germline, CDR1 is MDHEN, CDR2 SYDVKM. V shed 4 bases and J shed 7 bases, with 17 bases lying between them. The CDR3 totals 14 residues.

CDR3 residues: CAWGRSGGAVTGELFF. The CDR3, as DNA: TGTGCCTGGGGCCGGTCCGGGGGGGCGGTCACCGGGGAGCTGTTTTTT. The V call is TRBV7-8, the J call TRBJ2-2, with 8 bases aligning to TRBD2. CDR1 is SGHVS and CDR2 is FQNEAQ in the germline V gene. The CDR3 spans 16 residues. The V gene end was trimmed by 11 bases and the J gene end by 4 bases; junction bases not matched to a gene: 15.

This sequence joins TRBV5-5 and TRBJ2-7; TRBD1 matches at 10 bases. The V segment lost 5 bases and the J segment 2 bases; nucleotides outside the gene matches: 10. Germline lookup yields CDR1 SGHKS and CDR2 YYEKEE (reference sequence). The CDR3 is 16 residues long. In DNA form, the CDR3 reads TGTGCCAGCAGACTACGACCGGGACAGGGGACCTACGAGCAGTACTTC. Residues: CASRLRPGQGTYEQYF.